This entry is about one T cell receptor (beta chain). Its target is unknown. This entry belongs to a study of OX40 agonist ivuxolimab in advanced cancers. In the study overall: In three patients, partial responses were observed, one with hepatocellular carcinoma and two with cutaneous melanoma.

Only in-frame clones appear in the TCRdb table, and some are missing; sequencing was by immunoSEQ multiplex PCR. In the table there are under 50,000 clones, 65% to 80% of which are singletons. Trimming pared 0 bases from V and 0 bases from J, leaving 18 bases between. The V gene's germline CDR1 is GTSNPN and CDR2 SVGIG (reference sequence). This CDR3 has 17 residues. Whole-study results and caveats: Researchers report that CD8+ T cells had, on average, more expanded clones than CD4+.

The receptor comes from an adult with an advanced solid tumor such as melanoma, head and neck, liver or kidney cancer. The source was CD4+ or CD8+ T cells sorted from blood, collected in a trial of the OX40 agonist ivuxolimab. The V call is TRBV30, the J call TRBJ2-7; D may be TRBD1 (6 bases). In DNA, the CDR3 is TGTGCCTGGAGTGTATACCGGCAGGGGAAAATCTCCTACGAGCAGTACTTC. Amino acid sequence: CAWSVYRQGKISYEQYF. Supplemented by reference TRBV30 and TRBJ2-7, the full variable domain reads SQTIHQWPATLVQPVGSPLSLECTVEGTSNPNLYWYRQAAGRGLQLLFYSVGIGQISSEVPQNLSASRPQDRQFILSSKKLLLSDSGFYLCAWSVYRQGKISYEQYFGPGTRLTVT.